This is a list of T cell receptor beta chains from one sample in a study of cytotoxic CD8 clonotypes in ibrutinib-treated CLL. Profiling relied on immunoSEQ multiplex PCR, and the TCRdb table lists in-frame clones only, not all of them. This sample carries approximately 60,000 clones, nearly 55% of them seen once, and the ten largest clones take roughly a quarter. The material sequenced was PBMCs, taken at disease progression, from a patient treated with ibrutinib. Receptors originate from a human donor with chronic lymphocytic leukemia. Each CDR3 is given with its conserved first and last residue. Fields, in order: J gene, D gene, V gene, clone size, CDR3 DNA, CDR3 protein. D genes are given only for firm matches. Clone size is given for some rows only: seen once, a few or many times, or a class if the clone is expanded.

j_call: TRBJ2-3; d_call: TRBD1; v_call: TRBV7-2; clone_size: few; cdr3_nt: TGTGCCAGCAGCCAGGACAGGGTACGCACAGATACGCAGTATTTT; cdr3_aa: CASSQDRVRTDTQYF
j_call: TRBJ2-7; d_call: TRBD1; v_call: TRBV5-8; clone_size: few; cdr3_nt: TGTGCCAGCAGCCAAGCGACAGGGCGTTCCTACGAGCAGTACTTC; cdr3_aa: CASSQATGRSYEQYF
j_call: TRBJ2-2; d_call: .; v_call: TRBV9; clone_size: few; cdr3_nt: TGTGCCAGCACCCTTAGCGGACAGAACACCGGGGAGCTGTTTTTT; cdr3_aa: CASTLSGQNTGELFF
j_call: TRBJ2-7; d_call: TRBD1; v_call: TRBV7-9; clone_size: once; cdr3_nt: TGTGCCAGCAGCAACAGGGGCGCCTATCACGAGCAGTACTTC; cdr3_aa: CASSNRGAYHEQYF
j_call: TRBJ2-7; d_call: .; v_call: TRBV2; clone_size: .; cdr3_nt: TGTGCCAGCGATGCCTCCTACGAGCAGTACTTC; cdr3_aa: CASDASYEQYF
j_call: TRBJ2-1; d_call: .; v_call: TRBV11-2; clone_size: .; cdr3_nt: TGTGCCAGCAGCTTAGATCCATTTCCCCCTAGCCCGTTCTTC; cdr3_aa: CASSLDPFPPSPFF
j_call: TRBJ2-5; d_call: .; v_call: TRBV11-1; clone_size: .; cdr3_nt: TGTGCCAGCAGCTCTGGGTGGGGCCGGGAGACCCAGTACTTC; cdr3_aa: CASSSGWGRETQYF
j_call: TRBJ1-2; d_call: TRBD1; v_call: TRBV5-1; clone_size: .; cdr3_nt: TGCGCCAGCAGGGGACAGGGGGTTGAAAACTATGGCTACACCTTC; cdr3_aa: CASRGQGVENYGYTF
j_call: TRBJ2-5; d_call: .; v_call: TRBV21-1; clone_size: few; cdr3_nt: TGTGCCAGCCGACTAGCGGGAGTGGAGACCCAGTACTTC; cdr3_aa: CASRLAGVETQYF
j_call: TRBJ1-1; d_call: TRBD1; v_call: TRBV18; clone_size: .; cdr3_nt: TGTGCCAGCTCACCACAGGGACAGGGGGCGCGGAGCACTGAAGCTTTCTTT; cdr3_aa: CASSPQGQGARSTEAFF